The 20 T cell receptor beta chains reported below all come from one sample, sequenced in a study of tumor-infiltrating lymphocytes in primary liver carcinoma. The researchers obtained blood RNA from unsorted whole blood and also extracted germline DNA. TCR beta cDNA was prepared out of around 460 ng total RNA by means of a constant-region primer. Amplification in three nested multiplex PCR rounds with slightly modified ARM-PCR gave rise to TCR beta libraries. The first two PCR rounds used TRBV1-TRBV30 primers with a Cbeta primer, about 9 cycles each. TCRdb recomputed calls from the multiplex PCR reads with MiXCR, one row per CDR3 protein. The data show approximately 330,000 distinct CDR3 sequences, with around three fifths seen just once and 5% to 6.5% held by the top ten. The sequenced sample was peripheral blood. Every receptor here comes from a man aged 35 to 55 with primary liver carcinoma and hepatitis B virus infection.

Comments on this clonotype: This is likely a read error, given that the CDR3 carries no conserved phenylalanine or tryptophan at its end. The V gene is TRBV11-1, the J gene TRBJ2-5, with D possibly being TRBD2 (6 bases). Per germline, CDR1 SGHAT and CDR2 FQDESV (reference sequence). This CDR3 spans 14 amino acids. V was cut by 2 bases and J by 4 bases, with 11 bases left in between. In DNA form, the CDR3 reads TGTGCCAGCAGCTTAACCTGGGGAGGAGAGACCCAGTACCTC. It specifies CASSLTWGGETQYL.

This clonotype was seen just once. Its ends do not fully match the called genes, so a read error is possible. Here the CDR3 DNA reads TGTGCCAGCTGTTACTCGACGTTTCTGGGGAGGGACACCGGGGAGCTGTTTTTT. Its protein product is CASCYSTFLGRDTGELFF. This chain links TRBV6-5 with TRBJ2-2, with 7 nucleotides matching TRBD2. The CDR3 spans 18 residues. CDR1 MNHEY and CDR2 SVGAGI come from the germline V gene.

This clonotype occurred once. A junction end diverges from the germline sequence, so it may reflect a read error. This rearrangement joins TRBV10-2 to TRBJ2-1, with 9 bases matching TRBD2. Germline V CDR1 and CDR2: WSHSY, SAAADI. The CDR3 consists of 16 residues. The CDR3: CASSYPTSGAYNVQFF. The DNA for the CDR3 is TGCGCCAGCAGTTATCCGACTAGCGGCGCCTACAATGTGCAGTTCTTC.

On this clonotype itself: One end of the junction does not line up with germline, which may come from a read error. The V and J genes are TRBV11-2 and TRBJ2-7, with D possibly matching TRBD1 (6 bases). The CDR3 runs to 15 residues. Germline V CDR1 and CDR2: SGHAT, FQNNGV. The CDR3 DNA is TGTACCAGCAGCTTATTGGGGGCAGAGGGTTTCGAGCAATACTTC. The encoded protein is CTSSLLGAEGFEQYF. Filled out from reference TRBV11-2 and TRBJ2-7, the complete variable domain reads EAGVAQSPRYKIIEKRQSVAFWCNPISGHATLYWYQQILGQGPKLLIQFQNNGVVDDSQLPKDRFSAERLKGVDSTLKIQPAKLEDSAVYLCTSSLLGAEGFEQYFGPGTRLTVT.

Worth noting for this clonotype: An end of the junction does not agree with germline; a read error may underlie this. CDR3: CTSNSTGLYEQYF. In nucleotides, the CDR3 is TGTACCAGCAACTCAACAGGGCTCTACGAGCAGTACTTC. The chain carries TRBV11-2 and TRBJ2-7, with D perhaps matching TRBD1 (6 bases). The CDR3 has 13 residues. CDR1 is SGHAT, CDR2 FQNNGV, per germline.

J is TRBJ1-1 and V is TRBV9; tentative D call: TRBD1 (6 bases). Germline loops: CDR1 SGDLS, CDR2 YYNGEE. Trimming left V 2 bases short and J 6 bases short, with 14 bases between. The CDR3 sequence is 14 residues long. The DNA of the CDR3 is TGTGCCAGCAGCGTGACAACAGGGTCCGCTGAAGCTTTCTTT. As protein: CASSVTTGSAEAFF.

This clonotype was seen many times. The missing conserved phenylalanine or tryptophan at the end of this CDR3 makes a read error likely. The chain joins TRBV11-2 to TRBJ2-3; D unclear. This CDR3 has 15 residues. V was shortened by 1 base and J by 0 bases, with 8 bases between the two germline ends. Per the germline V gene, CDR1 is SGHAT and CDR2 is FQNNGV. The CDR3 here is CASSLAGRSTDTQYL. The CDR3 nucleotides are TGTGCCAGCAGCTTAGCCGGCAGGAGCACAGATACGCAGTATCTT.

A word on this clonotype: A much larger clonotype is one base distant, so this may be a read error. The chain has TRBV29-1 and TRBJ2-7, with D possibly matching TRBD1 (6 bases). The CDR3 loop spans 13 amino acids. Germline assignment: CDR1 SQVTM and CDR2 ANQGSEA. CDR3 loop: CGAFRDIGGEQYF. The CDR3 DNA follows: TGCGGCGCGTTCCGGGACATTGGAGGCGAGCAGTACTTC.

This clonotype is a singleton in its sample. The CDR3 does not end in the conserved phenylalanine or tryptophan, so this is likely a read error. The V and J genes are TRBV12-3 or TRBV12-4 and TRBJ1-1, with 11 bases that match TRBD1. This CDR3 spans 15 amino acids. The V gene end was trimmed by 1 base and the J gene end by 6 bases; junction bases not matched to a gene: 4. Written as DNA, the CDR3 is TGTGCCAGCAGTTTAGTTGTGGGACAGGGGGCTGAAGCTTTCCTT. This gives the protein CASSLVVGQGAEAFL.

Comment on this clonotype: Sequence at one end of the junction differs from germline and may be a read error. The rearrangement joins TRBV11-2 to TRBJ2-3, with TRBD1 matching 7 bases. Germline V CDR1 and CDR2: SGHAT, FQNNGV. The CDR3 runs 16 residues. In DNA, the CDR3 is TGTGCCAGCAGCTTAGATAGGGACAGTCCCACAGCTACGCAGTATTTT. It encodes CASSLDRDSPTATQYF.

With regard to this clonotype: The CDR3 end shows no conserved phenylalanine or tryptophan, and so a read error is likely. This chain links TRBV11-3 with TRBJ2-7; tentatively, D is TRBD1 (6 bases). The V gene's germline CDR1 is SGHNT and CDR2 YENEEA. CDR3 length: 14 residues. The CDR3 reads CTSSLGQHSYEQYS. The CDR3 DNA reads as TGTACCAGCAGCTTAGGACAGCACTCCTACGAGCAGTACTCC.

About this clonotype: An end of the junction does not agree with germline; a read error may underlie this. This chain links TRBV11-2 with TRBJ2-1, with D possibly being TRBD1 (6 bases). CDR3 size: 12 residues. Germline V gene sequence: CDR1 SGHAT, CDR2 FQNNGV. The CDR3 here is CAGSLGGEIQLF. The CDR3 bases are TGTGCCGGCAGCTTAGGGGGAGAAATTCAGCTCTTC.

V is TRBV30 and J is TRBJ2-1; tentatively, D is TRBD1 (6 bases). Deletions cut 5 bases from V and 7 bases from J, with 12 bases between. CDR1 is GTSNPN, CDR2 SVGIG, per germline (reference sequence). CDR3 size: 12 residues. The CDR3 bases are TGTGCCTGGTGTCAGGGGTCGAATGAGCAGTTCTTC. As protein: CAWCQGSNEQFF.

This rearrangement joins TRBV24-1 to TRBJ1-3; D gene uncertain. Germline CDR1 reads KGHDR; CDR2 reads SFDVKD. With 4 bases removed from V and 0 bases from J, the gap between germline ends came to 3 bases. This CDR3 comprises 13 residues. In nucleotides, the CDR3 is TGTGCCACCAGTGACAACTCTGGAAACACCATATATTTT. Protein sequence: CATSDNSGNTIYF.

The chain is built from TRBV10-3 and TRBJ2-1; D might be TRBD1 (6 bases). Germline loops: CDR1 ENHRY, CDR2 SYGVKD. The CDR3 covers 13 residues. Trimming took off 1 base at V and 7 bases at J, with 8 bases between the two ends. This CDR3 is CAISELRGNEQFF. CDR3 sequence (DNA): TGTGCCATCAGTGAGTTAAGGGGGAATGAGCAGTTCTTC.

In regard to this clonotype: This may be a read error, as it is one base from a much larger clone. The chain recombines TRBV10-3 with TRBJ2-2, with 11 bases matching TRBD2. The CDR3 has 17 amino acids. The germline CDR1 and CDR2 sequences are ENHRY and SYGVKD. The V segment lost 6 bases and the J segment 0 bases; nucleotides outside the gene matches: 6. The CDR3 reads CAIRGSSGRSNTGELFF. The CDR3 DNA is TGTGCCATCAGAGGATCTAGCGGGAGGTCGAACACCGGGGAGCTGTTTTTT.

Worth noting for this clonotype: Since a much larger clone is just one base distant, this may be a read error. J is TRBJ2-7 and V is TRBV4-1; 8 bases map to TRBD2. The V segment lost 7 bases and the J segment 6 bases; nucleotides outside the gene matches: 14. The CDR3 totals 15 residues. CDR1 is MGHRA, CDR2 YSYEKL, per germline. The CDR3 region has the DNA TGCGCCAGCACCCGAGATGAGCGGGAGAACCCCGAGCAGTACTTC. Its protein is CASTRDERENPEQYF.

This clonotype appeared many times. The chain links TRBV29-1 to TRBJ2-1; D call uncertain. The ends were cut back, 4 bases at V and 10 bases at J, with 17 bases in the middle. Germline loops: CDR1 SQVTM, CDR2 ANQGSEA. The CDR3 has 13 residues. The CDR3, as DNA: TGCAGCGTTGTCCCCAGCCCCACCGGGGAGCAGTTCTTC. Translating it yields CSVVPSPTGEQFF.

Remarks on this clonotype: At one boundary the junction diverges from the germline segment, which might be a read error. Here the CDR3 DNA reads TGTGCCAGCAGCCCGATTGGGTTGACAGGAAACACTGGAGCTTTCTTT. Translation: CASSPIGLTGNTGAFF. The chain is built from TRBV5-4 and TRBJ1-1; weak D call: TRBD1 (6 bases). Looked up from germline, CDR1 is SGHNT and CDR2 is YYREEE (reference sequence). The CDR3 has 16 amino acids.

A remark on this clonotype: Sequence at one end of the junction differs from germline and may be a read error. The genes are TRBV11-2 and TRBJ2-1, with D unclear. There are 15 residues in the CDR3. CDR1 and CDR2 (germline): SGHAT, FQNNGV. The CDR3 DNA sequence: TGTGCCAGGAGCTTAGCCGCGCGCGGATACAATGAGCAGTTCTTC. Protein: CARSLAARGYNEQFF.